This TCR beta chain was documented in a study of identical twins. The length of the CDR3 is 14 residues. Germline V gives CDR1 SGHRS, CDR2 YFSETQ. Deletions cut 2 bases from V and 0 bases from J, with 5 bases between. From the 5' RACE reads, TCRdb called clonotypes with MiXCR, one entry per CDR3 protein. The sample yields roughly 480,000 distinct CDR3 sequences, less than 25% seen once. The sample was also linked to a second study, of T cells expressing NK-cell markers.

This sequence joins TRBV5-1 and TRBJ2-2; no clear D gene. Sequenced sample: CD4+ T cells sorted from blood. This TCR derives from a woman aged 18-29 years in good health. The CDR3 DNA is TGCGCCAGCAGCTTAATCGCGAACACCGGGGAGCTGTTTTTT. Translated, it gives CASSLIANTGELFF.